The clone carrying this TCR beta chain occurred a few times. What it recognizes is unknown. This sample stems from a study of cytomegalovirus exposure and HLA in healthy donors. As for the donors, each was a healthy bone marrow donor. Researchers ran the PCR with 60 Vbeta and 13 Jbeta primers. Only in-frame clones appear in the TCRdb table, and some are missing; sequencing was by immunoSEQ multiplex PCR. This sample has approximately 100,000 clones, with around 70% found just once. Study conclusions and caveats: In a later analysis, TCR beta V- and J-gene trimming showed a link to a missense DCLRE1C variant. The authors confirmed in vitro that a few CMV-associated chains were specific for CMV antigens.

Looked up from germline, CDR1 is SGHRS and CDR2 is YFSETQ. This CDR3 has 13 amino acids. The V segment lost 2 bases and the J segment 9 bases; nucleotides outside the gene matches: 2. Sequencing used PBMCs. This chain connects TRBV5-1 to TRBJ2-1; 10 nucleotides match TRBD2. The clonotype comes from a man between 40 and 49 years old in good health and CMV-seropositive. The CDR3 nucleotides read TGCGCCAGCAGCTTTGTAGCGGGAGGTGAGCAGTTCTTC. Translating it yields CASSFVAGGEQFF.